This is a list of T cell receptor beta chains from one sample in a study of CD8 T cells in ankylosing spondylitis. Each CDR3 protein gets one entry after TCRdb re-called the 5' RACE reads with MiXCR. This sample carries roughly 440,000 distinct CDR3 sequences, over 15% of them seen once, and the ten largest clones take 1%. The specimen sequenced was blood, either unsorted or a sorted T cell fraction (not recorded which). The receptors stem from a male donor with ankylosing spondylitis. CDR3s include the opening cysteine and the closing phenylalanine or tryptophan. A D gene is named only where the DNA matches it firmly. Clone size appears in some rows only: once, few, many, or a class for an expanded clone.

size: few; D: NA; J: TRBJ2-3; V: TRBV10-3; CDR3: CATVGQSTDTQYF; DNA: TGTGCCACCGTCGGGCAAAGCACAGATACGCAGTATTTT
size: few; D: TRBD1; J: TRBJ2-3; V: TRBV2; CDR3: CASSETGGIDTQYF; DNA: TGTGCCAGCAGCGAGACAGGGGGCATCGATACGCAGTATTTT
size: few; D: NA; J: TRBJ1-6; V: TRBV6-1; CDR3: CASRRGGSSYNSPLHF; DNA: TGTGCCAGCAGGAGAGGAGGCAGCTCCTATAATTCACCCCTCCACTTT
size: NA; D: NA; J: TRBJ1-2; V: TRBV29-1; CDR3: CSVDSRRQAANYGYTF; DNA: TGCAGCGTCGACTCCCGACGACAGGCCGCCAACTATGGCTACACCTTC
size: few; D: NA; J: TRBJ2-5; V: TRBV12-3/TRBV12-4; CDR3: CASRRGQNQETQYF; DNA: TGTGCCAGCAGACGAGGACAGAACCAAGAGACCCAGTACTTC
size: few; D: NA; J: TRBJ2-4; V: TRBV6-1; CDR3: CASSQVGIAKNIQYF; DNA: TGTGCCAGCAGCCAGGTGGGGATAGCCAAAAACATTCAGTACTTC
size: few; D: TRBD1; J: TRBJ2-2; V: TRBV4-2; CDR3: CASRGTELTGELFF; DNA: TGTGCCAGCAGAGGGACAGAGTTGACCGGGGAGCTGTTTTTT
size: few; D: NA; J: TRBJ1-2; V: TRBV4-3; CDR3: CASSQGTQGHYGYTF; DNA: TGCGCCAGCAGCCAGGGGACCCAGGGGCACTATGGCTACACCTTC
size: few; D: NA; J: TRBJ1-4; V: TRBV7-3; CDR3: CASSLGPGPNEKLFF; DNA: TGTGCCAGCAGCTTAGGGCCAGGGCCAAATGAAAAACTGTTTTTT
size: NA; D: NA; J: TRBJ1-1; V: TRBV12-3/TRBV12-4; CDR3: CASTLGAGLEAFF; DNA: TGTGCCAGCACCCTGGGGGCAGGGCTTGAAGCTTTCTTT
size: NA; D: TRBD1; J: TRBJ2-2; V: TRBV28; CDR3: CASSLSRQGPGELFF; DNA: TGTGCCAGCAGTTTATCGCGACAGGGGCCCGGGGAGCTGTTTTTT
size: few; D: TRBD2; J: TRBJ2-1; V: TRBV18; CDR3: CASSPDRTSGSYNEQFF; DNA: TGTGCCAGCTCACCAGACCGGACTAGCGGTTCCTACAATGAGCAGTTCTTC
size: NA; D: NA; J: TRBJ2-5; V: TRBV5-1; CDR3: CASSFLGSPSETQYF; DNA: TGCGCCAGCAGCTTTCTAGGCTCGCCGTCCGAGACCCAGTACTTC
size: NA; D: NA; J: TRBJ2-7; V: TRBV13; CDR3: CASSPPQGKLTYEQYF; DNA: TGTGCCAGCAGTCCCCCTCAGGGGAAGCTTACCTACGAGCAGTACTTC
size: NA; D: TRBD1; J: TRBJ1-6; V: TRBV6-1; CDR3: CASSEFDRDNSPLHF; DNA: TGTGCCAGCAGTGAATTTGACAGGGACAATTCACCCCTCCACTTT
size: NA; D: NA; J: TRBJ1-2; V: TRBV10-3; CDR3: CAISAETGANYGYTF; DNA: TGTGCCATCAGTGCTGAGACGGGAGCTAACTATGGCTACACCTTC
size: NA; D: NA; J: TRBJ2-7; V: TRBV30; CDR3: CAWIPQGGGSYEQYF; DNA: TGTGCCTGGATCCCCCAGGGCGGAGGCTCCTACGAGCAGTACTTC
size: many; D: NA; J: TRBJ2-7; V: TRBV12-3/TRBV12-4; CDR3: CASSLVPSYEQYF; DNA: TGTGCCAGCAGTTTAGTCCCCTCCTACGAGCAGTACTTC
size: NA; D: NA; J: TRBJ1-4; V: TRBV12-3/TRBV12-4; CDR3: CASSPRGTATNEKLFF; DNA: TGTGCCAGCAGCCCCCGGGGGACCGCAACTAATGAAAAACTGTTTTTT
size: few; D: NA; J: TRBJ2-1; V: TRBV12-3/TRBV12-4; CDR3: CASSFSRYEQFF; DNA: TGTGCCAGCAGTTTTTCCAGGTATGAGCAGTTCTTC
size: many; D: TRBD1; J: TRBJ2-2; V: TRBV29-1; CDR3: CSVMQGASGELFF; DNA: TGCAGCGTAATGCAGGGGGCGTCCGGGGAGCTGTTTTTT
size: few; D: NA; J: TRBJ2-3; V: TRBV5-1; CDR3: CASSPGRPGTDTQYF; DNA: TGCGCCAGCAGCCCGGGACGTCCGGGGACAGATACGCAGTATTTT
size: NA; D: NA; J: TRBJ2-5; V: TRBV7-6; CDR3: CASSLWASSETQYF; DNA: TGTGCCAGCAGCTTGTGGGCTAGTTCAGAGACCCAGTACTTC
size: many; D: TRBD1; J: TRBJ2-7; V: TRBV5-1; CDR3: CASSLRTGEQYF; DNA: TGCGCCAGCAGCTTAAGGACAGGAGAGCAGTACTTC
size: many; D: TRBD1; J: TRBJ2-7; V: TRBV6-2/TRBV6-3; CDR3: CASRRTGMDEQYF; DNA: TGTGCCAGCAGACGGACAGGGATGGACGAGCAGTACTTC
size: NA; D: NA; J: TRBJ2-7; V: TRBV7-9; CDR3: CASSTQTKSEQYF; DNA: TGTGCCAGCAGCACCCAAACTAAATCCGAGCAGTACTTC
size: NA; D: TRBD2; J: TRBJ2-3; V: TRBV14; CDR3: CASSQDLRGGSDTQYF; DNA: TGTGCCAGCAGCCAAGATTTAAGGGGAGGGAGTGATACGCAGTATTTT
size: NA; D: NA; J: TRBJ1-2; V: TRBV6-2/TRBV6-3; CDR3: CASSPRPTGSYGYTF; DNA: TGTGCCAGCAGCCCACGTCCCACAGGGTCCTATGGCTACACCTTC
size: few; D: NA; J: TRBJ2-5; V: TRBV7-8; CDR3: CASSLELGSWETQYF; DNA: TGTGCCAGCAGCTTAGAACTAGGGAGTTGGGAGACCCAGTACTTC
size: few; D: TRBD2; J: TRBJ2-3; V: TRBV20-1; CDR3: CSAEVGTSGTDTQYF; DNA: TGCAGTGCGGAGGTAGGGACTAGCGGCACAGATACGCAGTATTTT
size: NA; D: TRBD1; J: TRBJ1-2; V: TRBV20-1; CDR3: CSALPDRGVTYGYTF; DNA: TGCAGTGCTCTACCGGACAGGGGGGTTACCTATGGCTACACCTTC
size: NA; D: NA; J: TRBJ1-4; V: TRBV4-1; CDR3: CASSQERGFNEKLFF; DNA: TGCGCCAGCAGCCAAGAGAGAGGATTTAATGAAAAACTGTTTTTT
size: NA; D: TRBD1; J: TRBJ1-6; V: TRBV6-5; CDR3: CASSYWGTEKSLHF; DNA: TGTGCCAGCAGTTACTGGGGGACAGAAAAGTCCCTCCACTTT
size: many; D: NA; J: TRBJ2-7; V: TRBV10-3; CDR3: CAISPSSDEQYF; DNA: TGTGCCATCAGTCCTAGCAGCGACGAGCAGTACTTC
size: NA; D: TRBD2; J: TRBJ2-7; V: TRBV5-1; CDR3: CASSSRGAAYEQYF; DNA: TGCGCCAGCAGCTCGCGGGGGGCGGCCTACGAGCAGTACTTC
size: NA; D: NA; J: TRBJ2-1; V: TRBV20-1; CDR3: CSAREGANEQFF; DNA: TGCAGTGCTAGAGAGGGAGCCAATGAGCAGTTCTTC
size: NA; D: NA; J: TRBJ2-2; V: TRBV6-5; CDR3: CASSYRVSGGGRAGELFF; DNA: TGTGCCAGCAGTTACCGGGTCTCAGGGGGGGGCCGTGCCGGGGAGCTGTTTTTT
size: NA; D: NA; J: TRBJ2-3; V: TRBV29-1; CDR3: CSGNRGGNTQYF; DNA: TGCAGCGGCAACAGGGGGGGAAATACGCAGTATTTT
size: few; D: NA; J: TRBJ2-1; V: TRBV4-1; CDR3: CASSQDRWGSYNEQFF; DNA: TGCGCCAGCAGCCAAGACCGGTGGGGTTCCTACAATGAGCAGTTCTTC
size: few; D: NA; J: TRBJ2-1; V: TRBV24-1; CDR3: CATSDFGSWGGQFF; DNA: TGTGCCACCAGTGATTTCGGGAGCTGGGGTGGGCAGTTCTTC
size: few; D: NA; J: TRBJ2-3; V: TRBV7-2; CDR3: CASSPRKGGSTDTQYF; DNA: TGTGCCAGCAGCCCCCGGAAGGGGGGGAGCACAGATACGCAGTATTTT
size: few; D: NA; J: TRBJ2-1; V: TRBV7-3; CDR3: CASSSTYYNEQFF; DNA: TGTGCCAGCAGCTCAACCTATTACAATGAGCAGTTCTTC
size: few; D: NA; J: TRBJ2-2; V: TRBV29-1; CDR3: CSAWRGGELFF; DNA: TGCAGCGCCTGGAGGGGCGGGGAGCTGTTTTTT
size: many; D: NA; J: TRBJ1-5; V: TRBV6-1; CDR3: CASNSGSANQPQHF; DNA: TGTGCCAGCAACAGTGGCAGCGCCAATCAGCCCCAGCATTTT
size: NA; D: TRBD2; J: TRBJ2-1; V: TRBV27; CDR3: CASSWSGTSTYNEQFF; DNA: TGTGCCAGCAGTTGGTCCGGGACTAGCACATACAATGAGCAGTTCTTC
size: NA; D: TRBD2; J: TRBJ2-1; V: TRBV12-3/TRBV12-4; CDR3: CASRSGRGADEQFF; DNA: TGTGCCAGCAGAAGCGGGAGGGGGGCAGATGAGCAGTTCTTC
size: many; D: NA; J: TRBJ1-5; V: TRBV9; CDR3: CASSVTDDSNQPQHF; DNA: TGTGCCAGCAGCGTAACCGACGATAGCAATCAGCCCCAGCATTTT
size: few; D: NA; J: TRBJ2-1; V: TRBV6-1; CDR3: CASSPRASSYNEQFF; DNA: TGTGCCAGCAGTCCTAGAGCTAGCTCCTACAATGAGCAGTTCTTC